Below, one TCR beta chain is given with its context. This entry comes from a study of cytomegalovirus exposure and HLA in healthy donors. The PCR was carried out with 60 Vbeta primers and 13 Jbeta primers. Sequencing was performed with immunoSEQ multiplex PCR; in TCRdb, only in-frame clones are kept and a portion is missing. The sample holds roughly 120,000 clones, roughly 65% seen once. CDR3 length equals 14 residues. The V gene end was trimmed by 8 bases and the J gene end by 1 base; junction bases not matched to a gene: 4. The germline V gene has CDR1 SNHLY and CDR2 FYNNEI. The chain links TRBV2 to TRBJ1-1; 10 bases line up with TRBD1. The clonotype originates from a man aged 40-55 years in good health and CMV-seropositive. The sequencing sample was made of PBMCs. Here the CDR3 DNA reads TGTGCCAGCCATTGGACAGGGGGGAACACTGAAGCTTTCTTT. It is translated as CASHWTGGNTEAFF.